This TCR beta chain is from a study of T-cell memory formation after mild COVID-19. Study-wide findings and caveats: CD4+ contracting clones were mainly CM and EM; CD8+ ones, EMRA. Cross-reactive memory seemingly joined, as some responding clones were found in pre-infection memory. Unconfirmed was the SARS-CoV-2 specificity of second-wave clones that peaked on day 37.

With regard to this clonotype: No antigen is known for it.

5'RACE primed at constant segments yielded TCR alpha and TCR beta cDNA libraries bearing sample barcodes and UMIs. Via MiXCR, TCRdb re-called the 5' RACE reads, giving one row per CDR3 protein. The table shows 550,000 to 600,000 distinct CDR3 sequences, with approximately 21% occurring only once. The V gene's germline CDR1 is MNHNY and CDR2 SVGAGI (reference sequence). V was clipped by 7 bases and J by 5 bases; unmatched bases: 7. The CDR3 runs to 13 residues. The V call is TRBV6-6, the J call TRBJ1-1; TRBD1 aligns across 7 bases. The origin of this receptor is an adult woman who had mild COVID-19 (a few samples of this study predate the infection). Cell type and time point are not known. The sample was PBMCs or a T cell subset sorted from them (not recorded which). CDR3 sequence reads: CASIKQGRTEAFF. The CDR3 DNA reads TGTGCCAGCATTAAACAGGGGCGGACTGAAGCTTTCTTT.